The TCR beta chain described here comes from a study of human T cells and chemical hapten exposure. Individual cDNA molecules each carried unique molecular identifiers attached by the library. TCRdb reanalysed the RACE reads using MiXCR and keeps one entry per CDR3 protein. The sample yields 100,000 to 150,000 distinct CDR3 sequences, roughly 13% seen once. Study-wide results and limits: Expanded TCR sets contained significantly more large CDR3 similarity clusters than controls. No change in TCRs above 1 in 1000 frequency was produced by DPC sensitization. Donor immune responses may differ from healthy people's, since all donors had alopecia.

Trimming removed 1 base at V and 4 bases at J, with 7 bases between. Germline-derived CDR1 and CDR2 are SQVTM and ANQGSEA. The CDR3 has 12 amino acids. Time point given: pre-sensitization, week 0. Sample treatment: therapeutic diphenylcyclopropenone sensitization with weekly scalp DPC. This clonotype was seen ten or more times. What it binds is not known. The receptor's source is a woman aged 18-35 years with alopecia areata. Some clones in this sample may be carry-over from other donors' samples. The chain couples TRBV29-1 to TRBJ1-1; unclear D gene. Source: whole blood, taken in connection with sensitization to the hapten diphenylcyclopropenone (DPC). This CDR3 is CSVEAWSTEAFF. The CDR3 coding sequence is TGCAGCGTTGAAGCTTGGAGCACTGAAGCTTTCTTT.